These 20 T cell receptor beta chains were sequenced from one sample in a study of T cell repertoires in cytomegalovirus infection. TCRdb re-derived calls from the reads in MiXCR, one entry per CDR3 protein. The sample lists under 90,000 distinct CDR3 sequences, approximately 24% occurring once. Antigen specificity for these receptors is unknown. Material: PBMCs, sequenced either directly or after in vitro stimulation (not recorded which). Receptors were obtained from a human donor in good health (CMV status not recorded). Some clones in this sample may be carry-over from other donors' samples.

This clonotype was observed a single time. The chain has TRBV6-5 and TRBJ1-1; 8 bases agree with TRBD1. J was trimmed by 4 bases and V by 10 bases; bases with no gene match: 2. This CDR3 has 11 amino acids. Germline V gene sequence: CDR1 MNHEY, CDR2 SVGAGI. The CDR3 sequence is CATGQGTEAFF. Written as DNA, the CDR3 is TGTGCCACCGGACAGGGCACTGAAGCTTTCTTT.

This clonotype was observed a handful of times. The gene calls are TRBV3-1 and TRBJ2-1; TRBD1 is a possible D gene (5 bases). The V end lost 1 base, the J end lost 7 bases, and 14 bases lay between the germline ends. CDR1 and CDR2 (germline): LGHDT, YNNKEL (reference sequence). CDR3 length: 15 residues. The CDR3 sequence: CASSQGSGPRNEQFF. The CDR3 bases are TGTGCCAGCAGCCAAGGGTCAGGGCCGAGGAATGAGCAGTTCTTC.

This clonotype was seen many times. V usage is TRBV7-8 and J usage is TRBJ2-7, with 8 bases aligning to TRBD2. Germline assignment: CDR1 SGHVS and CDR2 FQNEAQ. This CDR3 is built from 15 residues. After removal of 5 bases from V and 10 bases from J, the junction contained 16 bases not matched to a gene. The CDR3 DNA reads as TGTGCCAGCAGCGAAGATCGGGTAGCGGGATTGCGCCAGTACTTC. Translating it yields CASSEDRVAGLRQYF. Based on the CDR3 plus reference TRBV7-8 and TRBJ2-7, the full variable domain is GAGVSQSPRYKVAKRGQDVALRCDPISGHVSLFWYQQALGQGPEFLTYFQNEAQLDKSGLPSDRFFAERPEGSVSTLKIQRTQQEDSAVYLCASSEDRVAGLRQYFGPGTRLTVT.

CDR3 residues: CASSYSSGRGEQYF. DNA of the CDR3: TGTGCCAGCAGTTACTCTAGCGGGAGGGGGGAGCAGTACTTC. The chain carries TRBV6-8 and TRBJ2-7, with TRBD2 matching 11 bases. The V gene's germline CDR1 is MNHGY and CDR2 SAAAGT. The CDR3 loop spans 14 amino acids. Trimming at V came to 0 bases and at J to 7 bases, leaving 2 bases not matched to a gene.

Note on this clonotype: A junction boundary mismatches the germline segment, possibly from a read error. The J gene is TRBJ2-1, the V gene TRBV19, with 8 bases identical to TRBD2. The germline V gene has CDR1 LNHDA and CDR2 SQIVND (reference sequence). The CDR3 totals 15 residues. The CDR3 sequence is CATDSGTSSYNVQFF. CDR3 nucleotides: TGTGCCACCGATAGCGGGACGAGCTCCTACAATGTGCAGTTCTTC.

This clonotype was observed a single time. The chain employs TRBV7-2 and TRBJ2-7, with a tentative D call TRBD2 (5 bases). The CDR3 has 14 amino acids. From germline, CDR1 is SGHTA and CDR2 FQGNSA. Deletions cut 4 bases from V and 1 base from J, with 11 bases between. CDR3 sequence reads: CASSSPPGSYEQYV. CDR3 DNA: TGTGCCAGCAGCTCGCCCCCGGGATCCTACGAGCAGTACGTC.

With respect to this clonotype: This may come from a read error, since a much larger clone is one base off. The chain recombines TRBV7-6 with TRBJ2-1; 7 bases agree with TRBD2. The CDR3 sequence is 13 residues long. In germline, CDR1 is SGHVS, CDR2 FNYEAQ. The CDR3 is CTSSRDYYNEQFF. The CDR3 region has the DNA TGTACCAGCAGCAGGGACTACTACAATGAGCAGTTCTTC.

The V call is TRBV4-3, the J call TRBJ2-5, with D unclear. V was clipped by 1 base and J by 4 bases, with 10 bases between them. The CDR3 is 14 residues long. Germline CDR1 LGHNA, CDR2 YSLEER. The CDR3 DNA reads as TGCGCCAGCAGCCAAGTTTTGGGCCGAGAGACCCAGTACTTC. It codes for CASSQVLGRETQYF.

The chain recombines TRBV12-3 or TRBV12-4 with TRBJ1-2; a possible D gene is TRBD1 (5 bases). Trimming removed 6 bases from V and 4 bases from J, with 15 bases in between. The CDR3 has 14 residues. The CDR3 DNA reads TGTGCCAGCAGCGGACACGGACAACTCTATGGCTACACCTTC. Its protein is CASSGHGQLYGYTF.

This clonotype was seen a handful of times. The J gene is TRBJ2-3, the V gene TRBV5-6, with 8 bases that match TRBD1. This CDR3 comprises 17 residues. Germline assignment: CDR1 SGHDT and CDR2 YYEEEE. Trimming cost V 3 bases and J 5 bases; bases outside gene matches: 14. Here the CDR3 reads CASSSPPGQARKDTQYF. In DNA, the CDR3 is TGTGCCAGCAGCTCCCCACCGGGACAGGCGAGAAAAGATACGCAGTATTTT.

There are a few counts of this clonotype. V gene TRBV2 combines with J gene TRBJ2-1, with D possibly matching TRBD1 (5 bases). The CDR3 extends over 14 amino acids. Per germline, CDR1 SNHLY and CDR2 FYNNEI. The V end lost 7 bases, the J end lost 5 bases, and 15 bases lay between the germline ends. The CDR3, as DNA: TGTGCCAGCACCCGGGCCAGGGATAACAATGAGCAGTTCTTC. Protein product: CASTRARDNNEQFF. The full variable domain, its missing parts supplied by reference TRBV2 and TRBJ2-1, is EPEVTQTPSHQVTQMGQEVILRCVPISNHLYFYWYRQILGQKVEFLVSFYNNEISEKSEIFDDQFSVERPDGSNFTLKIRSTKLEDSAMYFCASTRARDNNEQFFGPGTRLTVL.

V usage is TRBV7-6 and J usage is TRBJ2-7; 7 nucleotides align to TRBD1. J lost 2 bases, V lost 5 bases, and 12 bases had no gene match. Germline CDR1 SGHVS, CDR2 FNYEAQ. There are 16 residues in the CDR3. The CDR3, as DNA: TGTGCCAGCAGCCGGACAGGTCAAGTCTCTACCTACGAGCAGTACTTC. Residues: CASSRTGQVSTYEQYF.

The table lists this clonotype with a few counts. This chain uses TRBV20-1 with TRBJ2-1, with 16 bases matching TRBD2. Germline V gives CDR1 DFQATT, CDR2 SNEGSKA (reference sequence). The CDR3 sequence is 16 residues long. Trimming cost V 6 bases and J 6 bases; bases outside gene matches: 8. The CDR3 coding sequence is TGCAGTGCCGCCGGGACTAGCGGGAGGGCCCTCAATGAGCAGTTCTTC. Translation: CSAAGTSGRALNEQFF.

The sample holds many counts of this clonotype. This CDR3 is CASSEADYVPSSDTQYF. In DNA, the CDR3 is TGTGCCAGCAGCGAGGCGGACTACGTCCCATCTTCCGATACGCAGTATTTT. V gene TRBV7-2 combines with J gene TRBJ2-3; weak D call: TRBD2 (6 bases). This CDR3 is 17 amino acids long. Germline CDR1 is SGHTA and CDR2 is FQGNSA. Trimming left V 5 bases short and J 6 bases short, with 24 bases between.

This clonotype came up a few times. The chain links TRBV11-2 to TRBJ2-1; 12 bases align to TRBD2. The germline CDR1 and CDR2 sequences are SGHAT and FQNNGV. The ends lost 5 bases at V and 9 bases at J; junction bases unmatched: 8. The CDR3 has 15 residues. CDR3 loop: CASSPLAGGQSEQFF. The DNA for the CDR3 is TGTGCCAGCAGCCCCCTAGCGGGAGGGCAAAGTGAGCAGTTCTTC. The complete variable domain, with remaining parts taken from reference TRBV11-2 and TRBJ2-1, reads EAGVAQSPRYKIIEKRQSVAFWCNPISGHATLYWYQQILGQGPKLLIQFQNNGVVDDSQLPKDRFSAERLKGVDSTLKIQPAKLEDSAVYLCASSPLAGGQSEQFFGPGTRLTVL.

This clonotype was counted between two and nine times. The chain combines TRBV19 with TRBJ2-3; 8 nucleotides line up with TRBD2. Germline V CDR1 and CDR2: LNHDA, SQIVND (reference sequence). The CDR3 runs 15 residues. Unmatched junction bases numbered 8, after V lost 6 bases and J lost 3 bases. CDR3 protein: CASRVLAGGTDTQYF. CDR3 DNA: TGTGCCAGTAGGGTCCTGGCGGGAGGAACAGATACGCAGTATTTT.

This rearrangement joins TRBV6-1 to TRBJ2-2; 7 bases map to TRBD1. This CDR3 has 16 amino acids. Germline CDR1 is MNHNS and CDR2 is SASEGT. Trimming removed 6 bases from V and 4 bases from J; junction bases left unmatched: 11. In DNA, the CDR3 is TGTGCCAGCAGAAAAGGTCGGACAGGTCGCACCGGGGAGCTGTTTTTT. It is translated as CASRKGRTGRTGELFF.

The V and J genes are TRBV19 and TRBJ1-2; D remains ambiguous. The CDR3 length is 14 residues. V was shortened by 6 bases and J by 0 bases, with 11 bases between the two germline ends. Looked up from germline, CDR1 is LNHDA and CDR2 is SQIVND (reference sequence). The CDR3: CASRKQPSNYGYTF. CDR3 nucleotide sequence: TGTGCCAGTAGAAAACAACCGTCTAACTATGGCTACACCTTC.

This clonotype was recorded many times. The CDR3 spells CASSLVPSGRGEQFF. CDR3 bases: TGTGCCAGCAGCTTAGTCCCTAGCGGGAGAGGTGAGCAGTTCTTC. The genes are TRBV7-2 and TRBJ2-1; 10 bases are shared with TRBD2. This CDR3 has 15 residues. Trimming took 1 base from V and 9 from J; bases not matched to a gene: 6. Germline CDR1 reads SGHTA; CDR2 reads FQGNSA.

Ten or more counts support this clonotype. The rearrangement uses TRBV11-3 and TRBJ1-1; D uncertain. V was shortened by 5 bases and J by 3 bases, with 16 bases between the two germline ends. This CDR3 has 15 amino acids. The germline V gene encodes CDR1 SGHNT and CDR2 YENEEA. The CDR3 reads CASSLRGGRDTEAFF. The CDR3, as DNA: TGTGCCAGCAGCCTCCGGGGAGGGCGAGACACTGAAGCTTTCTTT.